Below are 13 T cell receptor beta chains sequenced from a single sample in a study of T cells in Graves' hyperthyroidism and ophthalmopathy (dated by TCRdb to between 2018 and 2020). Receptor libraries were prepared by multiplex PCR. The listed sequencing device is Illumina HiSeq 2000. The TCR beta CDR3 regions were amplified from the RNA transcripts. For the first round of RT-PCR on the TCR CDR3, the HTBI primer set was used together with the Qiagen OneStep RT-PCR kit. Using fastp at Q25 and MiXCR, TCRdb reprocessed the public reads and kept productive beta chains. Under each unique CDR3 protein, matching rows form one entry showing the most common genes and DNA. Across this sample there are roughly 570,000 distinct CDR3 sequences, with about 45% seen only once. Around 20% of the sample is taken by the ten largest. Sequences were obtained from peripheral blood or thyroid tissue (not recorded which). The receptors come from an adult woman with Graves' disease, either hyperthyroidism or ophthalmopathy (not recorded which).

The chain employs TRBV5-1 and TRBJ1-2; 7 nucleotides agree with TRBD1. After removal of 3 bases from V and 12 bases from J, the junction contained 8 bases not matched to a gene. This CDR3 is built from 12 residues. The germline V gene encodes CDR1 SGHRS and CDR2 YFSETQ. DNA for the CDR3: TGCGCCAGCAGCTCGACAGGGCCTGGAAACACCTTC. It specifies CASSSTGPGNTF.

This clonotype was seen many times. The gene calls are TRBV5-1 and TRBJ1-1, with 8 nucleotides matching TRBD1. V trimming: 1 base; J trimming: 3 bases; junction bases outside the gene matches: 11. The length of the CDR3 is 17 residues. The germline V gene has CDR1 SGHRS and CDR2 YFSETQ. The DNA of the CDR3 is TGCGCCAGCAGCTTGATAACAGGGGGAAGAAGGTACACTGAAGCTTTCTTT. It yields the protein CASSLITGGRRYTEAFF. The full variable domain, rest sourced from reference TRBV5-1 and TRBJ1-1, is KAGVTQTPRYLIKTRGQQVTLSCSPISGHRSVSWYQQTPGQGLQFLFEYFSETQRNKGNFPGRFSGRQFSNSRSEMNVSTLELGDSALYLCASSLITGGRRYTEAFFGQGTRLTVV.

V is TRBV10-1 and J is TRBJ2-2; D possibly uses TRBD1 or TRBD2 (5 bases each). V was cut by 6 bases and J by 7 bases, with 15 bases left in between. Germline loops: CDR1 WNHNN, CDR2 SYGVQD (reference sequence). The CDR3 sequence is 14 residues long. The CDR3 region has the DNA TGCGCCAGCAGCCCGAGGCCAGGGAGCGGGGAGCTGTTTTTT. This gives the protein CASSPRPGSGELFF.

This clonotype was seen ten or more times. V gene TRBV7-9 combines with J gene TRBJ1-6; D gene uncertain. V shed 7 bases and J shed 7 bases, with 14 bases lying between them. Germline CDR1 is SEHNR and CDR2 is FQNEAQ (reference sequence). This CDR3 is built from 14 residues. For the CDR3, the DNA is TGTGCCAGCAACGATGGAGGCCGGAATTCACCCCTCCACTTT. Translating it yields CASNDGGRNSPLHF.

As to this clonotype: A much larger clone differs from this one at a single base, so this may be a read error. This chain uses TRBV4-1 with TRBJ1-3; D ambiguous. This CDR3 contains 17 residues. The germline V gene has CDR1 MGHRA and CDR2 YSYEKL. The chain's CDR3 is CASGQTEFGIFGNTIYF. The CDR3 DNA follows: TGCGCCAGCGGCCAGACTGAGTTTGGGATTTTCGGAAACACCATATATTTT.

The rearrangement joins TRBV5-1 to TRBJ1-2; D not certain. The CDR3 contains 14 residues. The germline V and J ends were trimmed by 0 bases and 6 bases, with 12 bases remaining between them. From germline, CDR1 is SGHRS and CDR2 YFSETQ. The CDR3 region has the DNA TGCGCCAGCAGCTTGGATATTCCCTGGAATGGCTACACCTTC. Residues: CASSLDIPWNGYTF.

This clonotype was recorded at least ten times. This rearrangement joins TRBV11-2 to TRBJ2-5, with 7 bases that match TRBD2. The CDR3 has 16 residues. Germline values: CDR1 SGHAT, CDR2 FQNNGV. V was clipped by 7 bases and J by 2 bases; unmatched bases: 13. CDR3 sequence (DNA): TGTGCCAGCATCGGGAGGACCAAGTGGAGGCAAGAGACCCAGTACTTC. It specifies CASIGRTKWRQETQYF. The full variable domain, rest sourced from reference TRBV11-2 and TRBJ2-5, is EAGVAQSPRYKIIEKRQSVAFWCNPISGHATLYWYQQILGQGPKLLIQFQNNGVVDDSQLPKDRFSAERLKGVDSTLKIQPAKLEDSAVYLCASIGRTKWRQETQYFGPGTRLLVL.

Concerning this clonotype: This may come from a read error, since a much larger clone is one base off. This sequence joins TRBV10-3 and TRBJ2-5, with D hard to call. Germline V CDR1 and CDR2: ENHRY, SYGVKD. The length of the CDR3 is 14 residues. CDR3 in DNA: TGTGCCAGCAGTCCCCCGGAACCGCAAGAGACCCAGTACTTC. Amino acids: CASSPPEPQETQYF.

In this sample, this clonotype turned up many times. This chain links TRBV7-2 with TRBJ1-6; D may be TRBD1 (6 bases). V lost 4 bases and J lost 9, with 19 bases in between. CDR3 size: 16 residues. Per germline, CDR1 SGHTA and CDR2 FQGNSA. CDR3 in amino acids: CASSSFITGNGSPLHF. The CDR3 DNA reads TGTGCCAGCAGCTCCTTCATCACAGGGAACGGTTCACCCCTCCACTTT.

The rearrangement uses TRBV29-1 and TRBJ1-3, with unresolved D. Trimming shortened V by 8 bases and J by 0 bases, and 2 bases separated the two germline ends. Germline values: CDR1 SQVTM, CDR2 ANQGSEA. The CDR3 contains 10 residues. CDR3 protein: CSSSGNTIYF. The CDR3 DNA sequence: TGCAGCAGCTCTGGAAACACCATATATTTT.

This clonotype was recorded at least ten times. The genes are TRBV5-1 and TRBJ1-2; 7 nucleotides agree with TRBD1. CDR1 and CDR2 (germline): SGHRS, YFSETQ. V shed 0 bases, J shed 4 bases, and the junction held 12 bases outside the gene matches. There are 17 residues in the CDR3. The CDR3 coding sequence is TGCGCCAGCAGCTTGGAGTATGCAGGGGGTAGGGGCTATGGCTACACCTTC. Amino acids: CASSLEYAGGRGYGYTF.

This clonotype was observed at least ten times. The CDR3 loop is CASKDRERNLVQPQHF. Written as DNA, the CDR3 is TGTGCCAGTAAGGACAGGGAGAGGAATCTGGTTCAGCCCCAGCATTTT. The chain couples TRBV19 to TRBJ1-5; TRBD1 matches 8 bases. J was trimmed by 6 bases and V by 7 bases; bases with no gene match: 14. The CDR3 loop spans 16 amino acids. Germline V CDR1 and CDR2: LNHDA, SQIVND (reference sequence).

The chain couples TRBV12-3 or TRBV12-4 to TRBJ1-4, with unresolved D. Trimming took off 1 base at V and 5 bases at J, with 5 bases between the two ends. The CDR3 contains 13 residues. The CDR3 reads CASSLGENEKLFF. The CDR3 DNA is TGTGCCAGCAGTTTAGGAGAAAATGAAAAACTGTTTTTT.